This TCR beta chain was captured by sequencing in a study of cytomegalovirus exposure and HLA in healthy donors. Findings and caveats of the study: In a later analysis, TCR beta V- and J-gene trimming was associated with a missense DCLRE1C variant. High sensitivity and specificity were reportedly achieved when the classifier diagnosed cytomegalovirus status. As a later analysis revealed, most CMV-associated TCR beta chains appeared HLA-restricted.

This clone has more than one count but fewer than ten. The antigen remains undetermined. The CDR3 is made up of 15 amino acids. With 3 bases removed from V and 3 bases from J, the gap between germline ends came to 14 bases. Germline values: CDR1 SGHAT, CDR2 FQNNGV. 60 Vbeta and 13 Jbeta primers were used in PCR. Per the authors' pipeline: Unique TCR beta chains numbered about 80 million in a later analysis, with around 12 million shared. The repertoire was sequenced with immunoSEQ multiplex PCR; TCRdb's copy has only in-frame clones and lacks some. V, J and clone size derive from that table, while D and trimming were established from the DNA sequence. In the table there are under 130,000 clones, 9.5% to 15% of which are singletons.

The sequenced material came from PBMCs. The chain has TRBV11-2 and TRBJ1-2; D perhaps matches TRBD1 (6 bases). This TCR derives from a man between 40 and 49 years old in good health and CMV-seropositive. The CDR3 protein is CASSFPDSLDYGYTF. As DNA, the CDR3 is TGTGCCAGCAGCTTTCCGGACAGCCTTGACTATGGCTACACCTTC.